This T cell receptor (beta chain) was obtained from a study of shared clonotypes between healthy human individuals. Trimming took off 1 base at V and 7 bases at J, with 8 bases between the two ends. CDR3 length: 13 residues. The germline gives CDR1 LGHNA, CDR2 YSLEER. The assay was immunoSEQ multiplex PCR, and TCRdb's table has in-frame clones only and misses some. The profile shows over 950,000 clones, around three quarters of them singletons. Sequencing used memory CD4+ T cells from PBMCs. Regarding subset: CD45RA-negative fraction. The gene calls are TRBV4-3 and TRBJ1-5; D may be TRBD1 (5 bases). This sequence originates from a man between 18 and 35 years old in good health. Some clones in this sample may be carry-over from other donors' samples. CDR3 nucleotides: TGCGCCAGCAGCCAAGGACACAGGCAGCCCCAGCATTTT. Residues: CASSQGHRQPQHF.